This T cell receptor (beta chain) is drawn from a study of blood T cell repertoires in COVID-19. The germline V gene has CDR1 SEHNR and CDR2 FQNEAQ (reference sequence). The CDR3 has 14 amino acids. V dropped 0 bases and J dropped 7 bases, with 12 bases sitting between them. Profiling relied on immunoSEQ multiplex PCR, and the TCRdb table lists in-frame clones only, not all of them. The repertoire holds some 370,000 clones, with 90% as singletons. The sequenced sample was peripheral blood. This chain joins TRBV7-9 and TRBJ1-2; D perhaps matches TRBD1 (5 bases). The receptor was derived from a young man with active or convalescent COVID-19. The CDR3 is CASSLAEGASGYTF. The CDR3 DNA reads as TGTGCCAGCAGCTTAGCGGAAGGGGCTAGTGGCTACACCTTC.